The source of this T cell receptor (beta chain) is a study of blood T cell repertoires in COVID-19. Using immunoSEQ multiplex PCR, the repertoire was profiled, and TCRdb retains in-frame clones only, with some absent. Here the sample spans 330,000 or so clones, approximately 89% being singletons. V was pared by 10 bases and J by 4 bases, with 15 bases of the junction left unmatched. From germline, CDR1 is LNHDA and CDR2 SQIVND (reference sequence). This CDR3 comprises 15 residues. The V gene is TRBV19, the J gene TRBJ1-2; 7 bases align to TRBD1. The sequence came from a woman in her sixties with COVID-19, enrolled during active disease. Sequenced material: peripheral blood. The CDR3 nucleotides read TGTGCCACCCGATCAACAGGGGCCCATATCTATGGCTACACCTTC. Residues: CATRSTGAHIYGYTF.